The source of this TCR delta chain is a study of γδ T cells in repeated Plasmodium falciparum infection (dated by TCRdb to the early 2020s). For the wider study: The natural-infection arm enrolled Malian children exposed to intense seasonal malaria transmission, compared against age and gender matched Australian children. Samples from controlled-infection subjects were taken at baseline, just before selected infections, and 21 days after each infection. Using both natural infection in Mali and controlled human malaria infection, the study looked at the way repeated Plasmodium falciparum infection shapes the human gammadelta T cell repertoire. Roughly 5 malaria-naive U.S. adults underwent four controlled human malaria infections by bites from P. falciparum NF54-infected Anopheles stephensi mosquitoes over approximately 590 days. The gammadelta TCR repertoires from Mali were analysed in two ways: cross-sectionally during periods with no transmission, and longitudinally across episodes of acute febrile malaria.

For bulk TCR repertoire analysis, Vgamma9/Vdelta2+ and Vdelta2-negative gammadelta T cell populations were flow-sorted out of peripheral blood mononuclear cells. V is cut by 2 bases and J by 0 bases, and the space between the germline ends is 34 bases. Based on the germline V gene, the CDR1 and CDR2 sequences are TSWWSYY and QGS. The CDR3 holds 23 amino acids from the cysteine to the phenylalanine. Just CDR3 DNA is preserved here, 69 bases in frame from base 1. As to this clone: This receptor's antigen is unknown. Translating this DNA gives a protein that differs at residue 14 from the TCRdb one, which belongs to a much larger clone; a read error is likely, and the protein shown is this translation.

What the research found in general, with its limitations: Generalizability was limited because the Malian cohort was drawn from a small rural village of predominantly one ethnic group. In Vdelta2-negative, largely Vdelta1+, gammadelta TCR repertoires, repeated controlled infections appeared to drive waves of new clonotype selection. Because the controlled-infection cohort was small, analysis of inter-individual variability in gammadelta T cell responses was limited. A highly stable polyclonal repertoire over time and infection, with many inter-individual overlapping TCRgamma sequences, was shown by Vgamma9/Vdelta2+ TCR repertoires. Compared with Australian children, Malian children appeared to have Vdelta2-negative gammadelta TCR repertoires that were more clonally expanded, less diverse and less shared.

Library prep was done by multiplex PCR. The sample was run on an Illumina MiSeq. Every sorted gammadelta T cell sample had both its TCR gamma (TRG) and TCR delta (TRD) chains sequenced. In the source study's methods: The repertoire analyses drew on clonotype tree plots, the accumulated frequency of the top 20 clonotypes, and diversity index (DI) and D75 metrics. Public reads were reanalyzed in TCRdb with CATT, and rows carrying the same DNA were merged afterwards. These V and J calls rely on TCRdb rather than the paper's analysis. In all, the sample holds tens of thousands of delta-chain clones, and approximately 0.92% of those were seen once. Jointly, the top ten make up nearly 10% of the sample.

The sequencing sample was made of gamma-delta T cells from blood. This clonotype was sampled from a pool of human donors (malaria-infected and uninfected, not separated). The chain is encoded by TRDV1 joined to TRDJ1; no confident D gene assignment can be made. TCRdb carries no J gene annotation; the J gene was assigned here by matching the DNA with germline. The nucleotides are TGTGCTCTTGGGGAAGACCCGTCCCCTCTCTATAAGTCATCCTCCCCGTACACCGATAAACTCATCTTT. Translation gives CALGEDPSPLYKSSSPYTDKLIF.